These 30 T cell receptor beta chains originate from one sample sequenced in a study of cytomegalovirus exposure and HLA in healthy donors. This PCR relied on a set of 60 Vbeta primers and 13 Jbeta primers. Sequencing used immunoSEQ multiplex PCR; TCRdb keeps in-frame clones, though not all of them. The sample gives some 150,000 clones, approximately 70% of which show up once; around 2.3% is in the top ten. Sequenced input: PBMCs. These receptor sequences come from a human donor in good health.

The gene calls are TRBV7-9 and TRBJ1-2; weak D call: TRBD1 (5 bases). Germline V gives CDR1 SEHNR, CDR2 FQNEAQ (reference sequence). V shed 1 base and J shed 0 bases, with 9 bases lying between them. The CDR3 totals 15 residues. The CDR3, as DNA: TGTGCCAGCAGCTTAGACGCAGGGCCTAACTATGGCTACACCTTC. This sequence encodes CASSLDAGPNYGYTF.

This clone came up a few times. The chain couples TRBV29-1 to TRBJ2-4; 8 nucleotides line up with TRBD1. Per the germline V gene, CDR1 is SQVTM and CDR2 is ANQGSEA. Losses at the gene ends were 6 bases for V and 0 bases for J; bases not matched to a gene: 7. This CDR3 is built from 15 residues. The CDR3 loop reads CSVRQGLLAKNIQYF. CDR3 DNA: TGCAGCGTCCGACAGGGGCTACTAGCCAAAAACATTCAGTACTTC.

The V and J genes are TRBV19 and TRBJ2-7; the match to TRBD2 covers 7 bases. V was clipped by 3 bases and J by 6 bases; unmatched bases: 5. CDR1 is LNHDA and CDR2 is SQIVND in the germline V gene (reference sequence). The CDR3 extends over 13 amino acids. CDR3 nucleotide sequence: TGTGCCAGTAGTATTACGGGGGGAAGCGAGCAGTACTTC. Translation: CASSITGGSEQYF.

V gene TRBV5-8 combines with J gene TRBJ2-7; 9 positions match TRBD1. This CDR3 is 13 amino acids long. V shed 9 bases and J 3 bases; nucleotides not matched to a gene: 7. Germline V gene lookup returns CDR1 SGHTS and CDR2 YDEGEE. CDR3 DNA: TGTGCCACACGAGACAGGGGGGTCTACGAGCAGTACTTC. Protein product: CATRDRGVYEQYF.

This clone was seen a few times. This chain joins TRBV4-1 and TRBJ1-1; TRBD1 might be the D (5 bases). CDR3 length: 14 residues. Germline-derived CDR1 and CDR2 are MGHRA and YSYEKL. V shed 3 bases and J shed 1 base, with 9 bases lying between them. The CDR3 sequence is CASSQGGANTEAFF. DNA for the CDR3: TGCGCCAGCAGCCAGGGTGGGGCGAACACTGAAGCTTTCTTT.

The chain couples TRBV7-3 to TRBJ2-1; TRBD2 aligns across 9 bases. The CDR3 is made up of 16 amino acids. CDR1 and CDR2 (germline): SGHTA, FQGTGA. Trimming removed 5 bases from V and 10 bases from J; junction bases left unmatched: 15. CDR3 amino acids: CASSPTLGGGALEQFF. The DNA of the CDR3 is TGTGCCAGCAGCCCCACCCTGGGCGGGGGGGCACTGGAGCAGTTCTTC. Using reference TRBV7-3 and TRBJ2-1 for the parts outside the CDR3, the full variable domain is GAGVSQTPSNKVTEKGKYVELRCDPISGHTALYWYRQSLGQGPEFLIYFQGTGAADDSGLPNDRFFAVRPEGSVSTLKIQRTERGDSAVYLCASSPTLGGGALEQFFGPGTRLTVL.

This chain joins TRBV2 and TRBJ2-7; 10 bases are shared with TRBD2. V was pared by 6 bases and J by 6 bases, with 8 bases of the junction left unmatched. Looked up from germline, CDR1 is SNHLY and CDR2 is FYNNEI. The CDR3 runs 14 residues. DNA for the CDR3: TGTGCCAGCAGCCCGGGACTAGCGTCTAGCGAGCAGTACTTC. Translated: CASSPGLASSEQYF.

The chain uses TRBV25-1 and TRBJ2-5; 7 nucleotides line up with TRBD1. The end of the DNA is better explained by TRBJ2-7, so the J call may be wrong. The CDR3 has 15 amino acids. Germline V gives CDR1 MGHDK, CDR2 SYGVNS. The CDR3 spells CASLRSGGPYDEQYF. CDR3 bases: TGTGCCAGCCTAAGATCAGGGGGACCCTACGACGAGCAGTACTTC.

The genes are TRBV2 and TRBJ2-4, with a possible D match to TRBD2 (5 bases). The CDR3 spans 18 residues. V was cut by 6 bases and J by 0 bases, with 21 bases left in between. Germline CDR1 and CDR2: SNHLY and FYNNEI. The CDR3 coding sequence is TGTGCCAGCAGGGCGTCGGGCGGACTTACTCTAGCCAAAAACATTCAGTACTTC. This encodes CASRASGGLTLAKNIQYF.

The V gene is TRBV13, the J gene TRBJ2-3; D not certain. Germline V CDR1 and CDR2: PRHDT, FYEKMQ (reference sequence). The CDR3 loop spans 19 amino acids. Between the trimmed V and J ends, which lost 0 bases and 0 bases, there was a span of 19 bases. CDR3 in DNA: TGTGCCAGCAGCTTAGGAGCATTCGCTTTACTAACTAGCACAGATACGCAGTATTTT. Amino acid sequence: CASSLGAFALLTSTDTQYF.

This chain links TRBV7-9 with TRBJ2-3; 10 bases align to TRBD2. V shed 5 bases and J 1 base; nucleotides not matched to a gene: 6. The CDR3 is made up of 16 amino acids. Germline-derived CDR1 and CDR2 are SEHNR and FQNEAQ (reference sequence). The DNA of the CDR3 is TGTGCCAGCAGCCAGAGCGGGGGGGCCGGCACAGATACGCAGTATTTT. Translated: CASSQSGGAGTDTQYF.

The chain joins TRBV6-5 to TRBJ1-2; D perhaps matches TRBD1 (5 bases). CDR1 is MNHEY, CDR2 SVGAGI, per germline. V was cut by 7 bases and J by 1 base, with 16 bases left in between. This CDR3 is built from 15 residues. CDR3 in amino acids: CASTELTGGNYGYTF. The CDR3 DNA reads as TGTGCCAGCACCGAACTCACAGGCGGTAACTATGGCTACACCTTC.

CDR3 coding DNA: TGTGCCAGCAGCGCAGGGATTGGAAACACCATATATTTT. This encodes CASSAGIGNTIYF. This chain uses TRBV7-6 with TRBJ1-3, with D perhaps TRBD1 (5 bases). This CDR3 comprises 13 residues. Germline-derived CDR1 and CDR2 are SGHVS and FNYEAQ. The V and J ends lost 5 bases and 3 bases respectively, with 8 bases between them.

The CDR3 DNA follows: TGCGCCAGCAGCTTGGTTCAGGATACGCAGTATTTT. This translates into CASSLVQDTQYF. This chain links TRBV5-1 with TRBJ2-3; no clear D gene. The ends were cut back, 0 bases at V and 6 bases at J, with 5 bases in the middle. Germline values: CDR1 SGHRS, CDR2 YFSETQ. This CDR3 contains 12 residues. Complete variable domain (other parts from reference TRBV5-1 and TRBJ2-3): KAGVTQTPRYLIKTRGQQVTLSCSPISGHRSVSWYQQTPGQGLQFLFEYFSETQRNKGNFPGRFSGRQFSNSRSEMNVSTLELGDSALYLCASSLVQDTQYFGPGTRLTVL.

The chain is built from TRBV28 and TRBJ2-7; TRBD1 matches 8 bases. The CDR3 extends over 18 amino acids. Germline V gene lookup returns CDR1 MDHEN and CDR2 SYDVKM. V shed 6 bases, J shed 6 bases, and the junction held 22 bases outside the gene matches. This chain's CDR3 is CASSPRGIGTGRSREQYF. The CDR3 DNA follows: TGTGCCAGCAGCCCCAGGGGAATAGGGACAGGCAGATCTCGCGAGCAGTACTTC.

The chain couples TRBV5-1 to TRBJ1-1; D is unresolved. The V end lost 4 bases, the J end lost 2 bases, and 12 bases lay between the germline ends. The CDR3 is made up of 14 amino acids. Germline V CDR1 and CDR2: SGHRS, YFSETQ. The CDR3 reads CASSAMTLNTEAFF. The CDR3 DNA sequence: TGCGCCAGCAGCGCGATGACTCTAAACACTGAAGCTTTCTTT.

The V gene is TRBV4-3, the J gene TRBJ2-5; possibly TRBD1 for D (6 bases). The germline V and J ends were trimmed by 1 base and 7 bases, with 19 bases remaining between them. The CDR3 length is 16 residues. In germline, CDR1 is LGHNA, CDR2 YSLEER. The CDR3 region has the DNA TGCGCCAGCAGCCAAGGCATTGGGACATTTGTGGGGACCCAGTACTTC. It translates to CASSQGIGTFVGTQYF.

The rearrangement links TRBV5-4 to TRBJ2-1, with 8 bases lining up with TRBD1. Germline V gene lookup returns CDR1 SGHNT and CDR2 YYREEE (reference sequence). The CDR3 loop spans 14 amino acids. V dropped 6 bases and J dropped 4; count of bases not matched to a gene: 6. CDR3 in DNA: TGTGCCAGCAATGTGGGACAGGCGTACAATGAGCAGTTCTTC. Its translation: CASNVGQAYNEQFF.

CDR3 nucleotide sequence: TGTGCCAGCAGCTTGGGGTCGCGGGGTGAGCAGTACTTC. Translation gives CASSLGSRGEQYF. The chain has TRBV5-4 and TRBJ2-7; possible D gene TRBD2, 6 bases. The V gene lost 0 bases and the J gene lost 7 bases, with 11 bases spanning the gap. Germline CDR1 SGHNT, CDR2 YYREEE (reference sequence). The CDR3 totals 13 residues.

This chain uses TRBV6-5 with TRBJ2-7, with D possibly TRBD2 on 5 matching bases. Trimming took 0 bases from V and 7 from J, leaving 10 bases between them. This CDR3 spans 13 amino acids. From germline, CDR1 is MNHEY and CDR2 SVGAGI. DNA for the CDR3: TGTGCCAGCAGTTACTCGTACGAGCGGGAGCAGTACTTC. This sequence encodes CASSYSYEREQYF.

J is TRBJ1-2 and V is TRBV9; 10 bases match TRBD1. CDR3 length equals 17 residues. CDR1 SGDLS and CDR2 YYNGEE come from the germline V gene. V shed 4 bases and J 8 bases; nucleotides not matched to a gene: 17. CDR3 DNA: TGTGCCAGCAGCATCGCCGGGACAGGGGTAGGGTCGTCGGGCTACACCTTC. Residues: CASSIAGTGVGSSGYTF.

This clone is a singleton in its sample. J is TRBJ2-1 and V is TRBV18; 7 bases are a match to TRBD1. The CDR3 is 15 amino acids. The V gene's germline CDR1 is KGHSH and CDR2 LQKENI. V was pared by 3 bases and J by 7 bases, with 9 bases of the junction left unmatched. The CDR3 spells CASSPLKGAGNEQFF. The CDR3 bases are TGTGCCAGCTCACCTCTAAAGGGGGCTGGTAATGAGCAGTTCTTC.

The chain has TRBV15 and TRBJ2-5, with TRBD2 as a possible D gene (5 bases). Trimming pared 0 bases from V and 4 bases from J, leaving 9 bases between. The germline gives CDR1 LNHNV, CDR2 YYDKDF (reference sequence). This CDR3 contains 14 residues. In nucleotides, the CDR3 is TGTGCCACCAGCAGAGAGGACGAGGGAGAGACCCAGTACTTC. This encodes CATSREDEGETQYF.

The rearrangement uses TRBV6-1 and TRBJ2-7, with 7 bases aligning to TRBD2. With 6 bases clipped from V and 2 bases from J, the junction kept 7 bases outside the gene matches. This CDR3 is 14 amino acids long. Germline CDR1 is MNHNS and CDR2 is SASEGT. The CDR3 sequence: CASSPWGGTYEQYF. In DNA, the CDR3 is TGTGCCAGCAGCCCCTGGGGGGGAACCTACGAGCAGTACTTC.

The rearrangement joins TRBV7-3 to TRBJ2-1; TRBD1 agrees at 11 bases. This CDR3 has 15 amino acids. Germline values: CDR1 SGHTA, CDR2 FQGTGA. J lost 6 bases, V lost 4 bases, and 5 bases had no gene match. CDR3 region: CASSSTGTGGNEQFF. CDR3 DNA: TGTGCCAGCAGCTCAACCGGGACAGGGGGCAATGAGCAGTTCTTC.

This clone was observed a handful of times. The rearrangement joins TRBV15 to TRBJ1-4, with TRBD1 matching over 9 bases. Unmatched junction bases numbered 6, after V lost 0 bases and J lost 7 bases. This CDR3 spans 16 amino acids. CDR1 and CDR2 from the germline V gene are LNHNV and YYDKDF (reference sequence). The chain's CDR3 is CATSRDLGQGFEKLFF. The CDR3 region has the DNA TGTGCCACCAGCAGAGATTTGGGACAGGGATTTGAAAAACTGTTTTTT.

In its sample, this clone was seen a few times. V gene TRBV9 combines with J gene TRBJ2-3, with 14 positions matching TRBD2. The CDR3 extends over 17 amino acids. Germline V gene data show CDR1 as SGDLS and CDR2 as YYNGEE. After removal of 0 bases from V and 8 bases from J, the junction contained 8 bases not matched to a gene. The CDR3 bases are TGTGCCAGCAGCGTAGGAAGGACTAGCGGGGGGTGGGGTACGCAGTATTTT. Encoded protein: CASSVGRTSGGWGTQYF.

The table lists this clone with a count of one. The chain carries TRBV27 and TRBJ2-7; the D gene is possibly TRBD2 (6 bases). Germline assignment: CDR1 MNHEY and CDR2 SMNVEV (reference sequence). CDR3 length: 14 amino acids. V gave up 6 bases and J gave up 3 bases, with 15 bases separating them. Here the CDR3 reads CASRTGTGNYEQYF. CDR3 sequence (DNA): TGTGCCAGCAGAACCGGGACTGGGAACTACGAGCAGTACTTC.

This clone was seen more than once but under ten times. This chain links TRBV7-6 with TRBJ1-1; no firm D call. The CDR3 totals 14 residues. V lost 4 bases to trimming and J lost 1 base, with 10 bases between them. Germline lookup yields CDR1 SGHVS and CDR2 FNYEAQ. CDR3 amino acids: CASSSISSNTEAFF. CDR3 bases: TGTGCCAGCAGCTCTATTAGTTCGAACACTGAAGCTTTCTTT.

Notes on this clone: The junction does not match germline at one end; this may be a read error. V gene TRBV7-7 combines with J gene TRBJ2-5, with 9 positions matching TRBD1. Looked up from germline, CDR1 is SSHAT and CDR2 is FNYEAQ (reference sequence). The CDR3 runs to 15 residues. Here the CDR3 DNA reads TGTGCTAGCAGCCCGGGACAGGGTAACGGAGAGACCCAGTACTTC. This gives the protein CASSPGQGNGETQYF.